Listed below are T cell receptor beta chains from one sample, sequenced in a study of siplizumab effects on memory and regulatory T cells. Data came from immunoSEQ multiplex PCR; TCRdb stores just in-frame clones and leaves some out. The data contain fewer than 120,000 clones, over 85% of them seen just once; the ten biggest clones take up roughly 1.4%. The sequenced sample consisted of CD4+ T cells sorted from blood. These receptors originate from a human donor in good health. Each CDR3 is given with its conserved first and last residue. A D gene is named only where the DNA matches it firmly. Clone sizes are given selectively: once, few, many, or a class where the clone is expanded.

V	D	size	J	CDR3	DNA
TRBV19	.	few	TRBJ1-2	CASTGTVGSYGYTF	TGTGCCAGTACCGGGACGGTGGGGAGCTATGGCTACACCTTC
TRBV19	TRBD1	.	TRBJ1-2	CASSVLGTELSSNYGYTF	TGTGCCAGTAGTGTCCTCGGGACAGAACTCTCTTCTAACTATGGCTACACCTTC
TRBV5-1	.	.	TRBJ2-3	CASTDRAGDTQYF	TGCGCCAGCACTGACAGGGCGGGGGATACGCAGTATTTT
TRBV7-2	.	.	TRBJ2-2	CASSLQLTTGELFF	TGTGCCAGCAGCTTACAACTAACCACCGGGGAGCTGTTTTTT
TRBV5-1	.	once	TRBJ1-6	CASSPGNVGGNSPLHF	TGCGCCAGCAGCCCGGGGAATGTTGGGGGGAATTCACCCCTCCACTTT
TRBV6-1	.	.	TRBJ2-7	CASSTHHGVYEQYF	TGTGCCAGCAGTACCCACCACGGAGTCTACGAGCAGTACTTC
TRBV27	.	.	TRBJ2-5	CASSLNQGGETQYF	TGTGCCAGCAGTTTAAATCAGGGGGGAGAGACCCAGTACTTC
TRBV6-9	TRBD1	once	TRBJ1-5	CASSLQGTGGQPQHF	TGTGCCAGCAGTTTACAGGGGACCGGGGGTCAGCCCCAGCATTTT
TRBV4-1	TRBD2	.	TRBJ2-2	CASSLRTSGGTTGELFF	TGCGCCAGCAGCCTCCGGACTAGCGGGGGGACTACCGGGGAGCTGTTTTTT
TRBV15	.	.	TRBJ2-6	CATSRDYGSPSSGANVLTF	TGTGCCACCAGCAGAGATTATGGCAGCCCTTCTTCTGGGGCCAACGTCCTGACTTTC
TRBV19	TRBD1	.	TRBJ1-5	CASSITGGDQPQHF	TGTGCCAGTAGTATTACAGGGGGCGATCAGCCCCAGCATTTT
TRBV5-8	TRBD1	.	TRBJ1-4	CASSFHRGGNEKLFF	TGTGCCAGCAGCTTCCACAGGGGGGGCAATGAAAAACTGTTTTTT
TRBV6-5	.	.	TRBJ1-1	CAAGGTNTEAFF	TGTGCCGCGGGGGGCACGAACACTGAAGCTTTCTTT
TRBV7-9	.	.	TRBJ1-4	CASSNGQSEKLFF	TGTGCCAGCAGCAACGGACAGTCGGAGAAACTGTTTTTT
TRBV18	.	.	TRBJ1-4	CASSSVTGGEKLFF	TGTGCCAGCTCATCCGTTACAGGTGGTGAAAAACTGTTTTTT
TRBV9	TRBD1	.	TRBJ1-2	CASSWDSTNYGYTF	TGTGCCAGCAGTTGGGACAGTACTAACTATGGCTACACCTTC
TRBV30	.	.	TRBJ1-2	CAWSNNRDGYTF	TGTGCCTGGAGTAATAACAGGGATGGCTACACCTTC
TRBV7-6	.	.	TRBJ1-5	CASSSSLNQPQHF	TGTGCCAGCAGCTCTAGTCTCAATCAGCCCCAGCATTTT
TRBV6-4	.	.	TRBJ1-2	CASSALGGERDGYTF	TGTGCCAGCAGTGCCCTCGGGGGGGAACGCGATGGCTACACCTTC